This passage covers 32 T cell receptor beta chains from one sample sequenced in a study of OX40 agonist ivuxolimab in advanced cancers. Only in-frame clones appear in the TCRdb table, and some are missing; sequencing was by immunoSEQ multiplex PCR. The table lists more than 100,000 clones, approximately 94% of them singletons. The sequencing here drew on CD4+ or CD8+ T cells sorted from blood, taken in a trial of the OX40 agonist ivuxolimab. All receptors come from an adult with an advanced solid tumor such as melanoma, head and neck, liver or kidney cancer.

This sequence joins TRBV18 and TRBJ1-2; TRBD1 might be the D (5 bases). CDR3 size: 16 residues. Germline V gene sequence: CDR1 KGHSH, CDR2 LQKENI. The V end was cut by 4 bases, the J end by 0 bases, with 15 bases between. CDR3 residues: CASSLSVREANYGYTF. The CDR3 DNA follows: TGTGCCAGCTCACTCTCCGTCAGGGAGGCTAACTATGGCTACACCTTC.

This clone was recorded once. This chain connects TRBV12-5 to TRBJ1-2, with D tentatively TRBD1 (5 bases). Germline V gene sequence: CDR1 LGHNT, CDR2 FRNRAP. V was pared by 4 bases and J by 4 bases, with 19 bases between. The CDR3 is made up of 16 amino acids. In DNA, the CDR3 is TGTGCTAGTGGTTCCACCTGGCAGGGAGCGACCTATGGCTACACCTTC. Translating gives CASGSTWQGATYGYTF.

In the case of this clone: Other DNA sequences in the same sample also yield this CDR3. The chain uses TRBV5-1 and TRBJ1-5, with D unresolved. The CDR3 consists of 13 residues. V was trimmed by 4 bases and J by 4 bases, leaving 9 bases between them. Germline V gives CDR1 SGHRS, CDR2 YFSETQ. CDR3 loop: CASSLEQNQPQHF. The CDR3 coding sequence is TGCGCCAGCAGCCTGGAGCAAAATCAGCCCCAGCATTTT.

The chain joins TRBV18 to TRBJ1-2, with TRBD1 matching over 7 bases. The CDR3 extends over 15 amino acids. V lost 5 bases to trimming and J lost 0 bases; unmatched junction nucleotides: 6. In germline, CDR1 is KGHSH, CDR2 LQKENI. The CDR3 bases are TGTGCCAGCTCAGGCCTAGGGACAGCTAACTATGGCTACACCTTC. Residues: CASSGLGTANYGYTF.

This chain joins TRBV7-8 and TRBJ2-7, with unresolved D. The CDR3 loop spans 12 amino acids. The germline gives CDR1 SGHVS, CDR2 FQNEAQ. V lost 3 bases and J 4 bases, leaving 7 bases between the germline ends. CDR3 nucleotide sequence: TGTGCCAGCAGCTTCTTCCCGTACGAGCAGTACTTC. The encoded protein is CASSFFPYEQYF.

This clone has just one count. The V call is TRBV21-1, the J call TRBJ1-1; the table gives TRBD1 as D, unverified against the DNA. TRBV21-1 is a pseudogene locus. This CDR3 spans 14 amino acids. This CDR3 reads CASSNRAMNTEAFF. The DNA for the CDR3 is TGTGCCAGCAGCAACAGGGCCATGAACACTGAAGCTTTCTTT.

A remark on this clone: Other DNA sequences in the sample encode the same CDR3. The chain combines TRBV28 with TRBJ1-5, with D possibly TRBD1 on 6 matching bases. This CDR3 has 14 residues. Trimming removed 6 bases at V and 1 base at J, with 10 bases between. CDR1 MDHEN and CDR2 SYDVKM come from the germline V gene. CDR3 DNA sequence: TGTGCCAGCAGCTTAGGGGGGAGCAATCAGCCCCAGCATTTT. This sequence encodes CASSLGGSNQPQHF.

V and J are TRBV5-1 and TRBJ1-1; 7 bases are a match to TRBD1. CDR1 is SGHRS and CDR2 is YFSETQ in the germline V gene. CDR3 size: 14 residues. With 2 bases clipped from V and 1 base from J, the junction kept 2 bases outside the gene matches. The CDR3 sequence is CASSFRQGNTEAFF. The CDR3 region has the DNA TGCGCCAGCAGCTTCCGACAGGGGAACACTGAAGCTTTCTTT.

This clone was seen just once. The gene calls are TRBV6-5 and TRBJ2-1; unclear D gene. This CDR3 has 11 residues. V lost 5 bases and J lost 7, with 6 bases in between. The germline V gene encodes CDR1 MNHEY and CDR2 SVGAGI. The CDR3 nucleotides read TGTGCCAGCAGTCGCCATAATGAGCAGTTCTTC. It specifies CASSRHNEQFF.

This chain connects TRBV5-3 to TRBJ1-5; D unclear. TRBV5-3 is filed as an ORF, its function uncertain. The CDR3 runs 12 residues. V was clipped by 8 bases and J by 7 bases, with 13 bases between them. The CDR3 region has the DNA TGTGCCAGCGGGCCCTACGCGCAGCCCCAGCATTTT. Amino acids: CASGPYAQPQHF.

The rearrangement links TRBV27 to TRBJ2-4; no firm D call. The CDR3 runs to 13 residues. V was cut by 2 bases and J by 8 bases, with 10 bases left in between. The germline CDR1 and CDR2 sequences are MNHEY and SMNVEV (reference sequence). The CDR3 protein is CASSLREMDIQYF. In DNA form, the CDR3 reads TGTGCCAGCAGTTTAAGGGAAATGGACATTCAGTACTTC.

V gene TRBV15 combines with J gene TRBJ1-2; no reliable D call. The V gene lost 3 bases and the J gene lost 2 bases, with 7 bases spanning the gap. Germline V gene lookup returns CDR1 LNHNV and CDR2 YYDKDF (reference sequence). This CDR3 region has 13 residues. The CDR3 nucleotides are TGTGCCACCAGCAGTAAGCTAAACTATGGCTACACCTTC. Its translation: CATSSKLNYGYTF.

Notes on this clone: At the DNA level, this CDR3 is encoded by other sequences in the same sample as well. The genes are TRBV7-2 and TRBJ2-7, with D possibly called TRBD1 or TRBD2 (5 bases each). The CDR3 is 14 amino acids. Between the trimmed V and J ends, which lost 5 bases and 0 bases, there was a span of 11 bases. Germline V CDR1 and CDR2: SGHTA, FQGNSA. Here the CDR3 reads CASSRTGTSYEQYF. For the CDR3, the DNA is TGTGCCAGCAGCCGGACCGGGACCTCCTACGAGCAGTACTTC.

The chain has TRBV6-6 and TRBJ2-2; either TRBD1 or TRBD2 may supply D (5 bases each). The V end was cut by 6 bases, the J end by 6 bases, with 17 bases between. This CDR3 is 15 amino acids long. CDR1 and CDR2 from the germline V gene are MNHNY and SVGAGI (reference sequence). CDR3 sequence: CASRLGTPGPGELFF. DNA for the CDR3: TGTGCCAGCAGGCTCGGGACCCCGGGACCCGGGGAGCTGTTTTTT.

The V and J genes are TRBV30 and TRBJ2-3; TRBD2 aligns across 11 bases. The germline gives CDR1 GTSNPN, CDR2 SVGIG (reference sequence). The CDR3 runs to 20 residues. J was trimmed by 3 bases and V by 4 bases; bases with no gene match: 21. This CDR3 reads CAWITGASGRPLRWTDTQYF. CDR3 nucleotide sequence: TGTGCCTGGATTACTGGGGCTAGCGGGAGGCCGCTCAGGTGGACAGATACGCAGTATTTT.

The rearrangement joins TRBV18 to TRBJ1-2; 8 bases align to TRBD1. Germline trimming cut 0 bases from V and 5 bases from J; bases unmatched to any gene: 5. The length of the CDR3 is 15 residues. Germline CDR1 reads KGHSH; CDR2 reads LQKENI. The CDR3 region has the DNA TGTGCCAGCTCACCACCGACAGGGGTAGGGTATGGCTACACCTTC. It is translated as CASSPPTGVGYGYTF.

Note on this clone: In the same sample, other DNA sequences code for this CDR3. The chain links TRBV5-6 to TRBJ1-5; D not resolved. The CDR3 extends over 13 amino acids. Per germline, CDR1 SGHDT and CDR2 YYEEEE. Trimming cost V 4 bases and J 2 bases, with 7 bases left between them. CDR3 region: CASSRWGNQPQHF. The CDR3 DNA reads TGTGCCAGCAGCCGATGGGGCAATCAGCCCCAGCATTTT.

As to this clone: The same CDR3 arises from other DNA sequences in this sample as well. As DNA, the CDR3 is TGTGCCATCCCCGGTGGGGACAGGGGTCTTTTAGGGGGACGTACGTTCGCAGCCGGGGAGCTGTTTTTT. Translation: CAIPGGDRGLLGGRTFAAGELFF. The J gene is TRBJ2-2, the V gene TRBV10-3; 10 bases line up with TRBD1. Germline loops: CDR1 ENHRY, CDR2 SYGVKD. Trimming removed 8 bases from V and 6 bases from J; junction bases left unmatched: 33. This CDR3 has 23 amino acids.

V usage is TRBV6-5 and J usage is TRBJ2-7, with D possibly TRBD1 on 6 matching bases. The CDR3 runs 13 residues. In germline, CDR1 is MNHEY, CDR2 SVGAGI. Trimming pared 5 bases from V and 3 bases from J, leaving 11 bases between. For the CDR3, the DNA is TGTGCCAGCAGTCCGGGACAAAGCTACGAGCAGTACTTC. Residues: CASSPGQSYEQYF.

The CDR3: CASSKSPSGSLLMWQFF. CDR3 DNA: TGTGCCAGCAGCAAATCCCCTAGCGGGAGCCTCCTCATGTGGCAGTTCTTC. The V call is TRBV21-1, the J call TRBJ2-1; the table calls TRBD2, which could not be checked here. TRBV21-1 is a pseudogene. This CDR3 comprises 17 residues.

This clone was counted once. The rearrangement links TRBV5-6 to TRBJ2-1; 8 nucleotides line up with TRBD2. The J segment lost 6 bases and the V segment lost 4 bases, leaving 9 bases of the junction unmatched. This CDR3 is built from 15 residues. The germline CDR1 and CDR2 sequences are SGHDT and YYEEEE. In DNA form, the CDR3 reads TGTGCCAGCAGCCCCACTAGCGGAGGGGCCAATGAGCAGTTCTTC. Translated, it gives CASSPTSGGANEQFF.

This rearrangement joins TRBV4-1 to TRBJ2-7, with a possible D match to TRBD1 (6 bases). V dropped 1 base and J dropped 1 base, with 11 bases sitting between them. The germline gives CDR1 MGHRA, CDR2 YSYEKL. CDR3 size: 15 residues. For the CDR3, the DNA is TGCGCCAGCAGCCAAGGACAGGTCTTATCCTACGAGCAGTACTTC. This translates into CASSQGQVLSYEQYF.

This chain uses TRBV6-5 with TRBJ2-1; perhaps TRBD1 as D (6 bases). The CDR3 is 16 residues long. Germline V gene lookup returns CDR1 MNHEY and CDR2 SVGAGI. Trimming cost V 2 bases and J 6 bases, with 17 bases left between them. CDR3 nucleotide sequence: TGTGCCAGCAGTTACGGGTCTCTGGTGGGGGCCAATGAGCAGTTCTTC. The encoded protein is CASSYGSLVGANEQFF.

The CDR3 region is CSAGRGSGDTQYF. The CDR3 nucleotides are TGCAGCGCAGGTAGAGGGAGTGGAGATACGCAGTATTTT. This sequence joins TRBV29-1 and TRBJ2-3; TRBD2 is a possible D gene (5 bases). The CDR3 sequence is 13 residues long. CDR1 and CDR2 from the germline V gene are SQVTM and ANQGSEA. Deletions cut 7 bases from V and 5 bases from J, with 16 bases between.

CDR3 DNA sequence: TGTGCCAGCAGCCCGTTGAAGGACAGGGAGGAAAAACTGTTTTTT. Residues: CASSPLKDREEKLFF. The J gene is TRBJ1-4, the V gene TRBV7-8; 8 bases are a match to TRBD1. After removal of 5 bases from V and 8 bases from J, the junction contained 10 bases not matched to a gene. Germline values: CDR1 SGHVS, CDR2 FQNEAQ. CDR3 length: 15 amino acids.

About this clone: The same CDR3 can be traced to other DNA sequences in this sample. DNA for the CDR3: TGTGCCAGCAGCCCCGGGACCTACGAGCAGTACTTC. As protein: CASSPGTYEQYF. This rearrangement joins TRBV5-4 to TRBJ2-7, with a tentative D call TRBD2 (5 bases). CDR1 SGHNT and CDR2 YYREEE come from the germline V gene (reference sequence). This CDR3 is built from 12 residues. Trimming shortened V by 4 bases and J by 2 bases, and 7 bases separated the two germline ends. Full variable domain (outside the CDR3, taken from reference TRBV5-4 and TRBJ2-7): ETGVTQSPTHLIKTRGQQVTLRCSSQSGHNTVSWYQQALGQGPQFIFQYYREEENGRGNFPPRFSGLQFPNYSSELNVNALELDDSALYLCASSPGTYEQYFGPGTRLTVT.

This chain links TRBV4-2 with TRBJ1-1; D remains unclear. The CDR3 consists of 15 residues. Germline V gene data show CDR1 as LGHNA and CDR2 as YNFKEQ. V dropped 1 base and J dropped 0 bases, with 9 bases sitting between them. CDR3 protein: CASSQADGLNTEAFF. CDR3 sequence (DNA): TGTGCCAGCAGCCAAGCCGACGGCCTGAACACTGAAGCTTTCTTT.

The V and J genes are TRBV6-6 and TRBJ2-2; weak D call: TRBD2 (6 bases). CDR1 is MNHNY, CDR2 SVGAGI, per germline (reference sequence). Trimming shortened V by 3 bases and J by 6 bases, and 11 bases separated the two germline ends. The CDR3 contains 14 residues. CDR3 DNA sequence: TGTGCCAGCAGTTATCGGGGGAAGGCCGGGGAGCTGTTTTTT. It yields the protein CASSYRGKAGELFF.

The chain joins TRBV6-8 to TRBJ2-5, with D perhaps TRBD2 (5 bases). The CDR3 loop spans 14 amino acids. V lost 6 bases, J lost 1 base, and 12 bases lay in between. CDR1 and CDR2 (germline): MNHGY, SAAAGT. CDR3 residues: CASRDPGSQETQYF. In DNA, the CDR3 is TGTGCCAGCAGGGATCCGGGATCCCAAGAGACCCAGTACTTC.

This chain joins TRBV5-6 and TRBJ1-2; a weak D match, TRBD1 (5 bases). From germline, CDR1 is SGHDT and CDR2 YYEEEE. This CDR3 spans 14 amino acids. V gave up 7 bases and J gave up 6 bases, with 19 bases separating them. CDR3 nucleotide sequence: TGTGCCAGCCACGAGATTACCCAGGGAGATGGCTACACCTTC. Protein sequence: CASHEITQGDGYTF.

J is TRBJ1-1 and V is TRBV7-2; 7 bases fit TRBD1. Germline loops: CDR1 SGHTA, CDR2 FQGNSA. J lost 0 bases, V lost 7 bases, and 11 bases had no gene match. The CDR3 is 16 residues long. CDR3 DNA sequence: TGTGCCAGCACCCCTCGGACAGGACTCATGAACACTGAAGCTTTCTTT. Translating gives CASTPRTGLMNTEAFF.

This chain joins TRBV9 and TRBJ2-7, with 9 bases aligning to TRBD2. The CDR3 totals 15 residues. V lost 2 bases to trimming and J lost 6 bases; unmatched junction nucleotides: 9. The germline V gene encodes CDR1 SGDLS and CDR2 YYNGEE. CDR3 loop: CASSVNPGLAFEQYF. The CDR3, as DNA: TGTGCCAGCAGCGTTAACCCGGGACTAGCCTTCGAGCAGTACTTC.